The clone carrying this TCR beta chain has a count of ten or more. Each CDR3 protein gets one entry after TCRdb re-called the RT-PCR reads with MiXCR. Among hundreds of thousands of distinct CDR3 sequences listed, 12% to 15% were seen once. V lost 2 bases to trimming and J lost 5 bases, with 10 bases between them. The CDR3 is made up of 13 amino acids. Germline CDR1 SGHRS, CDR2 YFSETQ. Sequencing used memory CD4+ T cells from blood. The V and J genes are TRBV5-1 and TRBJ1-1; no firm D call. This TCR was sampled from a female donor in good health, serving as a healthy control. In nucleotides, the CDR3 is TGCGCCAGCAGCTTTACGGCAGAGACTGAAGCTTTCTTT. Its protein is CASSFTAETEAFF.